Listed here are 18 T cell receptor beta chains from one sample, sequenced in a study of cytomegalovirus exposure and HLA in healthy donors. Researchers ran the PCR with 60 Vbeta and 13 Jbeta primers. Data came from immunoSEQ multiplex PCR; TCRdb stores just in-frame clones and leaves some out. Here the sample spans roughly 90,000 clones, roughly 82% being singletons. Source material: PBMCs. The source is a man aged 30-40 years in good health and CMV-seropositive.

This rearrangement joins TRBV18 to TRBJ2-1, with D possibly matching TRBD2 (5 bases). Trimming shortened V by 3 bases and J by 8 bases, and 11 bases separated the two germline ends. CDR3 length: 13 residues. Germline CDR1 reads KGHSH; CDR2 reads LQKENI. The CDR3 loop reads CASSPGLADEQFF. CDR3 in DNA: TGTGCCAGCTCACCGGGTCTAGCAGATGAGCAGTTCTTC.

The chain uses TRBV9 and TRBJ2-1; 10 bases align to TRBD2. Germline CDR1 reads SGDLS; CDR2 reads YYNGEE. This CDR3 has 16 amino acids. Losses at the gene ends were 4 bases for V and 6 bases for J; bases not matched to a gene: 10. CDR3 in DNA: TGTGCCAGCAGCTCCCTAGCGGGAGCCATGATCAATGAGCAGTTCTTC. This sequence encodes CASSSLAGAMINEQFF.

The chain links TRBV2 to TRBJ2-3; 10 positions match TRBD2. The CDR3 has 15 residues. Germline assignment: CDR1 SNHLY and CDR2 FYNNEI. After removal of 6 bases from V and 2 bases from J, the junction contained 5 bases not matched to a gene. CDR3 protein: CASRIGLADTDTQYF. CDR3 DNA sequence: TGTGCCAGCAGGATCGGACTAGCGGACACAGATACGCAGTATTTT.

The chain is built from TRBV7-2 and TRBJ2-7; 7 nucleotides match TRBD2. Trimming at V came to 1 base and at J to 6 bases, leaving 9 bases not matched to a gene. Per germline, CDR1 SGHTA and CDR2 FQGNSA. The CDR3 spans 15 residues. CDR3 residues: CASSLVSLAVAEQYF. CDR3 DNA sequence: TGTGCCAGCAGCTTAGTTTCGCTAGCGGTTGCCGAGCAGTACTTC.

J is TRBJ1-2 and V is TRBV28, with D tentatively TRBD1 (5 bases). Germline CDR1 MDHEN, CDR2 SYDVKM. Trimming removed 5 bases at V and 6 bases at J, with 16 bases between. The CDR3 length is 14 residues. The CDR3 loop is CASSGAANGDGYTF. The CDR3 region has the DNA TGTGCCAGCAGTGGGGCCGCTAACGGCGATGGCTACACCTTC.

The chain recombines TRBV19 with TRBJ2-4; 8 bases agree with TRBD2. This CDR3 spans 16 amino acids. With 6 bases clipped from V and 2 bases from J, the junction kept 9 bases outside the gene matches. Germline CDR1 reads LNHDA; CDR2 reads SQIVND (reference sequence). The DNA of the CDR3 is TGTGCCAGTAGCCTCGATAGCGGGATAACCAAAAACATTCAGTACTTC. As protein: CASSLDSGITKNIQYF.

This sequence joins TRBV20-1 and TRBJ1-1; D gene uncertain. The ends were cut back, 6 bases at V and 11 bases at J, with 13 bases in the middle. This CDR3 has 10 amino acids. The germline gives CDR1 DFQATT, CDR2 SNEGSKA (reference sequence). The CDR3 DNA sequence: TGCAGTGCGGGCGGGGTTGAGGCTTTCTTT. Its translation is CSAGGVEAFF.

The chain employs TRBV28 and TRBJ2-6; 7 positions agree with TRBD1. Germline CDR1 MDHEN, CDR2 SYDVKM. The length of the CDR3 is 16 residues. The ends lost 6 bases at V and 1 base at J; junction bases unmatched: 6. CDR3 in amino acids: CASSKHRGSGANVLTF. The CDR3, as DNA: TGTGCCAGCAGCAAACACAGGGGTTCTGGGGCCAACGTCCTGACTTTC.

CDR3 amino acids: CASRKTENTEAFF. The DNA of the CDR3 is TGTGCCAGCAGAAAAACAGAGAACACTGAAGCTTTCTTT. The chain joins TRBV5-4 to TRBJ1-1; D remains unclear. Deletions cut 5 bases from V and 1 base from J, with 9 bases between. Germline V gives CDR1 SGHNT, CDR2 YYREEE (reference sequence). The CDR3 loop spans 13 amino acids.

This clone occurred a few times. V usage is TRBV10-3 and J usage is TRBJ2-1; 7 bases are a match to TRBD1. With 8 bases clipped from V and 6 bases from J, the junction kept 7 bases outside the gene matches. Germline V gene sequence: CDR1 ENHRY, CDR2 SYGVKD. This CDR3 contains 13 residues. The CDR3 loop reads CAILGPGGNEQFF. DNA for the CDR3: TGTGCCATCCTTGGTCCAGGGGGCAATGAGCAGTTCTTC.

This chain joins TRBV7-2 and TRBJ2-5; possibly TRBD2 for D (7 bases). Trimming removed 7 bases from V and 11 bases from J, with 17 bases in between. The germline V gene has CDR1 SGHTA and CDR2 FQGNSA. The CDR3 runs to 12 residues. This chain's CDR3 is CASTAGAGEQYF. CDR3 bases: TGTGCCAGCACCGCAGGGGCGGGGGAGCAGTACTTC.

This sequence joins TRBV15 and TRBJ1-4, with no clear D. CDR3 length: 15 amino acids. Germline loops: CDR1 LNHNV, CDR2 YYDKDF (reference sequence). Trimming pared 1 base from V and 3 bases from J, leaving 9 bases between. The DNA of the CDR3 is TGTGCCACCAGCAGAGTACGCGGCGCTAATGAAAAACTGTTTTTT. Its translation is CATSRVRGANEKLFF.

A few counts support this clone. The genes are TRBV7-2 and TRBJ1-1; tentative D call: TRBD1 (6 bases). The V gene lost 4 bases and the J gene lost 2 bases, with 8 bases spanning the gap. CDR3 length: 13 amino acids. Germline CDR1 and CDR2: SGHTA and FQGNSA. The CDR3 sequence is CASSYRDNTEAFF. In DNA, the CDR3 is TGTGCCAGCAGCTACAGGGACAACACTGAAGCTTTCTTT.

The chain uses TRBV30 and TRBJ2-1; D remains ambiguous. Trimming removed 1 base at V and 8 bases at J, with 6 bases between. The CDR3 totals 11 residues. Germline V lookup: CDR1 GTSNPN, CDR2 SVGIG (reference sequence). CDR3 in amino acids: CAWSGRDEQFF. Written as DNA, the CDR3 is TGTGCCTGGAGTGGACGGGATGAGCAGTTCTTC.

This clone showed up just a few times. The CDR3 DNA sequence: TGTGCCAGCCGATATTCCGGGACAGTAATCTCTGGGGCCAACGTCCTGACTTTC. This gives the protein CASRYSGTVISGANVLTF. The rearrangement links TRBV19 to TRBJ2-6; 7 bases align to TRBD1. The CDR3 covers 18 residues. V lost 9 bases, J lost 0 bases, and 14 bases stayed unmatched. Germline CDR1 LNHDA, CDR2 SQIVND (reference sequence).

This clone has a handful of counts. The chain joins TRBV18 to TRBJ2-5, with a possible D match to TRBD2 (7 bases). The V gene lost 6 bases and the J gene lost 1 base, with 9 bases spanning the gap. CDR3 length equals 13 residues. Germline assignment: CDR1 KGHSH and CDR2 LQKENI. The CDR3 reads CASSRGAQETQYF. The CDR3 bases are TGTGCCAGCTCCCGGGGGGCCCAAGAGACCCAGTACTTC.

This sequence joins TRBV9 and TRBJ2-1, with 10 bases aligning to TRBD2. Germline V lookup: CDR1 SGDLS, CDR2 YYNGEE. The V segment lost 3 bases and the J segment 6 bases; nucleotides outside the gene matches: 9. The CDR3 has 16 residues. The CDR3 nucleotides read TGTGCCAGCAGCGGAAGGCCGGGACTAGCGAGCAATGAGCAGTTCTTC. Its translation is CASSGRPGLASNEQFF.

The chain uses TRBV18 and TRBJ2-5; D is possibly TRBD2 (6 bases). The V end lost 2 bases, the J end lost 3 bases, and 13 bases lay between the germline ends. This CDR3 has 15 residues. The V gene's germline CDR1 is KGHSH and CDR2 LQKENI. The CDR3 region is CASSPSRGREETQYF. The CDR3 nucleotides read TGTGCCAGCTCACCATCGCGGGGTAGGGAAGAGACCCAGTACTTC. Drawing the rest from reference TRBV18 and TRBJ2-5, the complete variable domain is NAGVMQNPRHLVRRRGQEARLRCSPMKGHSHVYWYRQLPEEGLKFMVYLQKENIIDESGMPKERFSAEFPKEGPSILRIQQVVRGDSAAYFCASSPSRGREETQYFGPGTRLLVL.